This section outlines one T cell receptor beta chain sequence together with its context. Its antigen is undetermined. CDR3 length: 16 amino acids. The V gene lost 1 base and the J gene lost 3 bases, with 16 bases spanning the gap. Germline assignment: CDR1 SGHDT and CDR2 YYEEEE. The source of the sample is a study of beta chain features in type 1 diabetes. Study-wide points: Patients and controls would be equally affected if PCR favored shorter templates.

Sequencing targeted expressed TCRB transcripts, as all isolated RNA had been reverse transcribed. Produced via immunoSEQ multiplex PCR; TCRdb's table is partial and in-frame only. The sample holds about 900,000 clones, about a sixth seen once. This sequence was found in a woman between 18 and 30 years old in good health. The sample comprised naive CD4+ T cells from blood. J is TRBJ2-5 and V is TRBV5-6; D unresolved. The DNA for the CDR3 is TGTGCCAGCAGCTTGTCCCTAGGCATGGTTAAAGAGACCCAGTACTTC. Amino acid sequence: CASSLSLGMVKETQYF.